This T cell receptor beta chain stems from a study of response to subunit inactivated influenza vaccine. Using its own MiXCR run on the RT-PCR reads, TCRdb lists one record per CDR3 protein. The sample has about 830,000 distinct CDR3 sequences, roughly 20% seen once. CDR1 and CDR2 from the germline V gene are SGHTA and FQGNSA. V trimming: 4 bases; J trimming: 3 bases; junction bases outside the gene matches: 11. The CDR3 is 16 residues long. Study conclusions and caveats: Authors suggested that a seasonal influenza vaccination recruits few new T cells each time.

This clonotype was seen only a few times. Antigen: not known. This clonotype was sampled from a man in his fifties or sixties who received an inactivated influenza vaccine. Material: PBMCs from blood, obtained around 5 days after vaccination. The rearrangement links TRBV7-2 to TRBJ1-1; 7 bases are a match to TRBD1. The chain's CDR3 is CASSSSQGLRDTEAFF. In DNA, the CDR3 is TGTGCCAGCAGCTCCTCACAGGGGCTGCGAGACACTGAAGCTTTCTTT.